The next 9 T cell receptor beta chains were all read from a single sample in a study of cytomegalovirus exposure and HLA in healthy donors. The PCR made use of 60 Vbeta and 13 Jbeta primers. Produced via immunoSEQ multiplex PCR; TCRdb's table is partial and in-frame only. The table records more than 200,000 clones, around 80% of them present only once. The sample taken for sequencing was PBMCs. The source is a man aged 35 to 55 in good health and CMV-seronegative.

This sequence joins TRBV19 and TRBJ1-6; no reliable D call. The CDR3 length is 13 residues. V lost 4 bases and J lost 10, with 11 bases in between. Germline lookup yields CDR1 LNHDA and CDR2 SQIVND (reference sequence). CDR3 residues: CASSTGRASPLHF. CDR3 DNA sequence: TGTGCCAGTAGTACGGGGAGGGCCTCACCCCTCCACTTT.

The chain couples TRBV7-2 to TRBJ2-1; D is possibly TRBD2 (5 bases). In germline, CDR1 is SGHTA, CDR2 FQGNSA. V dropped 3 bases and J dropped 10 bases, with 7 bases sitting between them. This CDR3 comprises 11 residues. CDR3: CASSLGAEQFF. CDR3 bases: TGTGCCAGCAGCTTGGGAGCGGAGCAGTTCTTC. Combining the CDR3 with reference TRBV7-2 and TRBJ2-1 gives the whole variable domain GAGVSQSPSNKVTEKGKDVELRCDPISGHTALYWYRQSLGQGLEFLIYFQGNSAPDKSGLPSDRFSAERTGGSVSTLTIQRTQQEDSAVYLCASSLGAEQFFGPGTRLTVL.

V and J are TRBV2 and TRBJ1-6; tentative D call: TRBD1 (5 bases). The ends were cut back, 6 bases at V and 0 bases at J, with 9 bases in the middle. The CDR3 consists of 15 residues. Germline V CDR1 and CDR2: SNHLY, FYNNEI. The CDR3 region is CASRDTSSYNSPLHF. The CDR3 DNA is TGTGCCAGCAGGGACACGAGCTCCTATAATTCACCCCTCCACTTT.

The J gene is TRBJ2-6, the V gene TRBV28; weak D call: TRBD2 (6 bases). The CDR3 is 16 amino acids. The V gene lost 3 bases and the J gene lost 1 base, with 10 bases spanning the gap. Per germline, CDR1 MDHEN and CDR2 SYDVKM. The CDR3 loop is CASSLPRGSGANVLTF. The CDR3 region has the DNA TGTGCCAGCAGTTTGCCACGGGGGTCTGGGGCCAACGTCCTGACTTTC.

The chain recombines TRBV28 with TRBJ2-7, with 11 bases identical to TRBD2. With V trimmed by 6 bases and J by 4 bases, 5 bases remained unmatched. Looked up from germline, CDR1 is MDHEN and CDR2 is SYDVKM. This CDR3 has 14 amino acids. The CDR3 spells CASRTSGIEYEQYF. CDR3 in DNA: TGTGCCAGCAGGACTAGCGGGATAGAGTACGAGCAGTACTTC.

The chain links TRBV4-2 to TRBJ2-1; D possibly corresponds to TRBD1 (5 bases). Trimming left V 0 bases short and J 15 bases short, with 12 bases between. The CDR3 is 12 residues long. Per germline, CDR1 LGHNA and CDR2 YNFKEQ. The CDR3 region has the DNA TGTGCCAGCAGCCAAGACGAGAAGGGGTTGTTCTTC. This encodes CASSQDEKGLFF.

The V call is TRBV2, the J call TRBJ2-5, with 12 bases lining up with TRBD2. The CDR3 covers 14 residues. Germline V gives CDR1 SNHLY, CDR2 FYNNEI. J gave up 5 bases and V 7 bases, and 5 bases lay outside the gene matches. This CDR3 reads CASTGLAGRETQYF. The CDR3 DNA sequence: TGTGCCAGCACCGGACTAGCGGGGCGGGAGACCCAGTACTTC.

The rearrangement links TRBV12-5 to TRBJ1-1; no reliable D call. V shed 3 bases and J shed 6 bases, with 8 bases lying between them. Per germline, CDR1 LGHNT and CDR2 FRNRAP. The CDR3 contains 12 residues. For the CDR3, the DNA is TGTGCTAGTGGTTTTCAGGCAGCTGAAGCTTTCTTT. Residues: CASGFQAAEAFF.

Within the sample, this clone is medium-sized (0.01 to 0.1%). For the CDR3, the DNA is TGTGCCAGTAGTATGAGTGCTAGCGGCTACAATGAGCAGTTCTTC. Translated: CASSMSASGYNEQFF. The V call is TRBV19, the J call TRBJ2-1, with TRBD2 matching over 7 bases. Germline lookup yields CDR1 LNHDA and CDR2 SQIVND (reference sequence). The J segment lost 3 bases and the V segment lost 3 bases, leaving 5 bases of the junction unmatched. The CDR3 spans 15 residues.